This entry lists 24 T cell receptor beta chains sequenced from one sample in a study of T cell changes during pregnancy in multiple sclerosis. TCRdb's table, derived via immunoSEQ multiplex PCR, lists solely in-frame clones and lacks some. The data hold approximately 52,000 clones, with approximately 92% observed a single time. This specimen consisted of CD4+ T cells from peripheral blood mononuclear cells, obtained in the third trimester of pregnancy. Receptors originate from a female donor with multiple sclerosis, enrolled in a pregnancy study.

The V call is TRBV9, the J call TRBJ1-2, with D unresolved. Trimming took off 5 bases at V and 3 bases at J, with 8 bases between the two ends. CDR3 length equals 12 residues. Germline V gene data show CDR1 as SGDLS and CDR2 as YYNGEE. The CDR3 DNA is TGTGCCAGCAGAGGTACAGACTATGGCTACACCTTC. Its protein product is CASRGTDYGYTF.

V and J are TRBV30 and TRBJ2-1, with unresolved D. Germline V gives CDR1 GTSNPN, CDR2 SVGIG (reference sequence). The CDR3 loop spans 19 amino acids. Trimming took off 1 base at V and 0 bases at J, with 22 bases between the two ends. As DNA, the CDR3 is TGTGCCTGGAGTGCAGGTGACGGCACTTTCCGTCGCTCCTACAATGAGCAGTTCTTC. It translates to CAWSAGDGTFRRSYNEQFF.

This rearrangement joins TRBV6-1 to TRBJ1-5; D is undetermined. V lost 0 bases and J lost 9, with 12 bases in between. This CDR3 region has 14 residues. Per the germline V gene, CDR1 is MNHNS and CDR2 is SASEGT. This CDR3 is CASSEASEGGPQHF. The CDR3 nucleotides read TGTGCCAGCAGTGAAGCGAGCGAGGGCGGGCCCCAGCATTTT.

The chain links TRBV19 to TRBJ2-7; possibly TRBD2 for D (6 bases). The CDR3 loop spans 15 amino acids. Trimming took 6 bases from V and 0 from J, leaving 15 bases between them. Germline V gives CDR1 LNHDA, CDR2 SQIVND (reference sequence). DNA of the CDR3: TGTGCCAGTAGACTCGGGGACTTATACTCCTACGAGCAGTACTTC. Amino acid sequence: CASRLGDLYSYEQYF.

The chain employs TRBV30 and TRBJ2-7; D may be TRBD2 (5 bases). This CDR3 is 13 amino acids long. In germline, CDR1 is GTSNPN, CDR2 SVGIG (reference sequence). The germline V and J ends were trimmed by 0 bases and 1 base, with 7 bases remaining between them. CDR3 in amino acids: CAWSVRGSYEQYF. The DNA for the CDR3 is TGTGCCTGGAGTGTCCGGGGTTCCTACGAGCAGTACTTC.

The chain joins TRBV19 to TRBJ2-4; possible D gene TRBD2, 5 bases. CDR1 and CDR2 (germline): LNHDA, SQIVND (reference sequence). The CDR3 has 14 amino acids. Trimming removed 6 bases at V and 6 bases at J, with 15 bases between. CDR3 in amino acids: CASRPSGGLNIQYF. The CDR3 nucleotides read TGTGCCAGTAGGCCCTCCGGCGGGCTAAACATTCAGTACTTC. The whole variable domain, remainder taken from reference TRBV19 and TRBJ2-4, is DGGITQSPKYLFRKEGQNVTLSCEQNLNHDAMYWYRQDPGQGLRLIYYSQIVNDFQKGDIAEGYSVSREKKESFPLTVTSAQKNPTAFYLCASRPSGGLNIQYFGAGTRLSVL.

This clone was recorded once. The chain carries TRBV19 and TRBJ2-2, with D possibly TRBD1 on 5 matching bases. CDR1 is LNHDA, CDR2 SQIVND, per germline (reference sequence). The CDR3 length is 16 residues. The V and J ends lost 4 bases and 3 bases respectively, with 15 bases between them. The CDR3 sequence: CASSKRQNHYTGELFF. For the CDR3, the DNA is TGTGCCAGTAGTAAGCGACAGAATCATTACACCGGGGAGCTGTTTTTT.

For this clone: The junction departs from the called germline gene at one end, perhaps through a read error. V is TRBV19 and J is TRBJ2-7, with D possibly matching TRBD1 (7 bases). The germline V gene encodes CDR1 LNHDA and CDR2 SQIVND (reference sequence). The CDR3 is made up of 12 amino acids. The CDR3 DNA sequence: TGTGCCAGTAGCCCTGGTTTCGGGGGACAGATCTTC. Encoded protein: CASSPGFGGQIF.

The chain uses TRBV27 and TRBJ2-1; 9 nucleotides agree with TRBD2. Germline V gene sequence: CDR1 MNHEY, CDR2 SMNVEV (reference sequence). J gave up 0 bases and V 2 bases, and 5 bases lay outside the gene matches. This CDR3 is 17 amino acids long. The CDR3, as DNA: TGTGCCAGCAGTTTAGTAGCGGGGGCGAGCTCCTACAATGAGCAGTTCTTC. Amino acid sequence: CASSLVAGASSYNEQFF.

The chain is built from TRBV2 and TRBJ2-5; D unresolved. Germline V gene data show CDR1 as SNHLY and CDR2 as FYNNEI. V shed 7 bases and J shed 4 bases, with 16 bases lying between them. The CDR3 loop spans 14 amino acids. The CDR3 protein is CASILVQKVETQYF. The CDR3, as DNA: TGTGCCAGCATCCTAGTCCAGAAGGTAGAGACCCAGTACTTC.

Written as DNA, the CDR3 is TGTGCCGGGGGGTCGGGACTAGACACAGATACGCAGTATTTT. It specifies CAGGSGLDTDTQYF. The chain combines TRBV2 with TRBJ2-3; TRBD2 aligns across 8 bases. Trimming took 11 bases from V and 2 from J; bases not matched to a gene: 9. Germline V CDR1 and CDR2: SNHLY, FYNNEI. The CDR3 runs 14 residues.

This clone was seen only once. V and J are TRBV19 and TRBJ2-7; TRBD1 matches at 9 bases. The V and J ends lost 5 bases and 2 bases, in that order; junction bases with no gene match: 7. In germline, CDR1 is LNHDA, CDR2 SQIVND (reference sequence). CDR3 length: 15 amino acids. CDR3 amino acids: CASSVSGQGPYEQYF. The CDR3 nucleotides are TGTGCCAGTAGTGTGTCGGGACAGGGCCCCTACGAGCAGTACTTC.

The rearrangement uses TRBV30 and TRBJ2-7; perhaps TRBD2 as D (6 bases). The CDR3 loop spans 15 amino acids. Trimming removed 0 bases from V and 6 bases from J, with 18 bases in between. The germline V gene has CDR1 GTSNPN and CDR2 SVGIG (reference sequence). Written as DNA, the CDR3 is TGTGCCTGGAGTGTATTTCCGGCTAGCGCAGGCGAGCAGTACTTC. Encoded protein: CAWSVFPASAGEQYF.

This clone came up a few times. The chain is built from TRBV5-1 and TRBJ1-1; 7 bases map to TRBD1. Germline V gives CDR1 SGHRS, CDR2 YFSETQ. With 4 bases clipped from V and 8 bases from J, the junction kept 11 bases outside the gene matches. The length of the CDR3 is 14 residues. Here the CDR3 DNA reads TGCGCCAGCAGCCCTTCCGGGACAGCGACGGAAGCTTTCTTT. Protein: CASSPSGTATEAFF. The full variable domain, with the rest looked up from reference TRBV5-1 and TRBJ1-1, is KAGVTQTPRYLIKTRGQQVTLSCSPISGHRSVSWYQQTPGQGLQFLFEYFSETQRNKGNFPGRFSGRQFSNSRSEMNVSTLELGDSALYLCASSPSGTATEAFFGQGTRLTVV.

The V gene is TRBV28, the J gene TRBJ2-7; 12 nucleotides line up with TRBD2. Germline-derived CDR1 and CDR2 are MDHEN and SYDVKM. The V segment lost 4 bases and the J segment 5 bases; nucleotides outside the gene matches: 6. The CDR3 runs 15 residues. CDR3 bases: TGTGCCAGCAGTTCCAGACTAGCGGGAGAGAACGAGCAGTACTTC. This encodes CASSSRLAGENEQYF.

The CDR3 loop reads CASSAENTFSGNTIYF. In DNA, the CDR3 is TGTGCCAGCAGTGCCGAAAACACGTTCTCTGGAAACACCATATATTTT. V usage is TRBV2 and J usage is TRBJ1-3; D remains unclear. Germline CDR1 is SNHLY and CDR2 is FYNNEI. Trimming cost V 4 bases and J 0 bases, with 13 bases left between them. The CDR3 sequence is 16 residues long.

CDR3 sequence reads: CASSMGVTGRTGELFF. The DNA of the CDR3 is TGTGCCAGTAGTATGGGCGTGACAGGGCGTACCGGGGAGCTGTTTTTT. V gene TRBV19 combines with J gene TRBJ2-2, with TRBD1 matching 7 bases. The CDR3 has 16 residues. V lost 3 bases to trimming and J lost 5 bases; unmatched junction nucleotides: 9. Germline assignment: CDR1 LNHDA and CDR2 SQIVND (reference sequence).

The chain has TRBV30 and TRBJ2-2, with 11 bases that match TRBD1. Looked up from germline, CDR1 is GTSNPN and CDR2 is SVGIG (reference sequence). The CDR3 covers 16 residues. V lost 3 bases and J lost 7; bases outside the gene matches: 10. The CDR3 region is CAWRSPDRGRVGELFF. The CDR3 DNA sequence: TGTGCCTGGAGATCACCGGACAGGGGGCGGGTCGGGGAGCTGTTTTTT.

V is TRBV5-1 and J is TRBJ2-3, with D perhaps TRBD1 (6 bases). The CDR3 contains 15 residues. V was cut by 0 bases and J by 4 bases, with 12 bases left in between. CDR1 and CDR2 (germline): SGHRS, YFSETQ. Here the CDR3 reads CASSLEGQRADTQYF. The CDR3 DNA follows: TGCGCCAGCAGCTTGGAGGGACAACGTGCAGATACGCAGTATTTT.

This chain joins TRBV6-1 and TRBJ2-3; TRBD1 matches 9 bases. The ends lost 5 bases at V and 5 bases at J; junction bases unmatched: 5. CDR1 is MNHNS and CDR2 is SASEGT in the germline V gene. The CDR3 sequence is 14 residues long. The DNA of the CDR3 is TGTGCCAGCAGTAGGACAGGGGATGAAGATACGCAGTATTTT. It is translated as CASSRTGDEDTQYF.

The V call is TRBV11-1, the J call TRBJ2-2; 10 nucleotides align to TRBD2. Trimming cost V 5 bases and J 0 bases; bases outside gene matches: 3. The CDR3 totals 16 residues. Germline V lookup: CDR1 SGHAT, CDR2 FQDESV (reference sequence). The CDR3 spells CASSRTSGANTGELFF. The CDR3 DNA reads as TGTGCCAGCAGCCGGACTAGCGGTGCGAACACCGGGGAGCTGTTTTTT.

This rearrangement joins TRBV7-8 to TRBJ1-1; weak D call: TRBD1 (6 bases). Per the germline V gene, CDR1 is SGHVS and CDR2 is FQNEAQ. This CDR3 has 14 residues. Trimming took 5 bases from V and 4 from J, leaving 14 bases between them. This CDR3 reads CASSMNGQSTEAFF. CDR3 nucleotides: TGTGCCAGCAGCATGAACGGACAGAGCACTGAAGCTTTCTTT.

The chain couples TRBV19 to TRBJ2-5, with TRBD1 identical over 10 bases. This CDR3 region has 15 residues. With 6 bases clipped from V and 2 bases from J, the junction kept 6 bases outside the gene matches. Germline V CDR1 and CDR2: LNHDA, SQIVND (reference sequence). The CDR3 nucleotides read TGTGCCAGTAGCCCTCGGACAGGGGGGCAAGAGACCCAGTACTTC. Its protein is CASSPRTGGQETQYF.

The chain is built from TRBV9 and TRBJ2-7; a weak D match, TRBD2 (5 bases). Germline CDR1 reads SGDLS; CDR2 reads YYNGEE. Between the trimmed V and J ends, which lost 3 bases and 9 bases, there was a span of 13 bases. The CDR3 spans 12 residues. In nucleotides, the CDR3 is TGTGCCAGCAGCGCCGGAGGATTCGTGCAGTACTTC. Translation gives CASSAGGFVQYF.